There are many counts of the clone carrying this T cell receptor beta chain. No antigen is known for it. Individual cDNA molecules carried attached unique molecular identifiers. TCRdb analysed the 5' RACE reads with MiXCR anew, one entry per CDR3 protein. The data hold 99,000 or so distinct CDR3 sequences, with roughly 15% observed a single time. V shed 5 bases, J shed 2 bases, and the junction held 10 bases outside the gene matches. CDR3 length: 16 amino acids. Germline assignment: CDR1 SGHVS and CDR2 FQNEAQ. The sample comes from a study of early T cells in non-severe SARS-CoV-2 infection. Study at large: With bulk RNA from unsorted whole blood as input, sequencing yielded unpaired chains.

Study-wide findings and caveats: Using VDJdb, the matching emphasized anti-spike CD8 responses while missing private and CD4 specificities.

The sequenced sample was whole blood. This rearrangement joins TRBV7-8 to TRBJ1-1; 8 bases fit TRBD1. This TCR was recovered from an adult who was a healthcare worker with PCR-confirmed SARS-CoV-2 infection or an uninfected control (not recorded which). CDR3 nucleotide sequence: TGTGCCAGCAGCACCCGGACAGGGAGGAGAAACACTGAAGCTTTCTTT. Its protein product is CASSTRTGRRNTEAFF.